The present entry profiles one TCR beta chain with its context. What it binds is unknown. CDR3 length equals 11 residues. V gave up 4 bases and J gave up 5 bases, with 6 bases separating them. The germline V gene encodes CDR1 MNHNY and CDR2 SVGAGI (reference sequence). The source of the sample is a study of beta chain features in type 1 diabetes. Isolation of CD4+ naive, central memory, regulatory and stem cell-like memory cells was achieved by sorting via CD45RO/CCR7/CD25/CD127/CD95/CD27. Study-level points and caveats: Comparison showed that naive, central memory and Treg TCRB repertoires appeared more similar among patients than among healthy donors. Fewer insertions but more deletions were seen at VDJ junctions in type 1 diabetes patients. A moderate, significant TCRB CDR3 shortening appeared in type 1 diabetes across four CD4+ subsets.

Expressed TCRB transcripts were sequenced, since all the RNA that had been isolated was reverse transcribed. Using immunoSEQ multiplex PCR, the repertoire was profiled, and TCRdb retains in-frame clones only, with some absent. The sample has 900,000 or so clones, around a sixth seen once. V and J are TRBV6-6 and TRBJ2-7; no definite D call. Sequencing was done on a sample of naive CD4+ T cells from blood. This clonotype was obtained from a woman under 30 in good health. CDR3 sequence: CASSSNHEQYF. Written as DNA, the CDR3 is TGTGCCAGCAGTTCAAATCACGAGCAGTACTTC.